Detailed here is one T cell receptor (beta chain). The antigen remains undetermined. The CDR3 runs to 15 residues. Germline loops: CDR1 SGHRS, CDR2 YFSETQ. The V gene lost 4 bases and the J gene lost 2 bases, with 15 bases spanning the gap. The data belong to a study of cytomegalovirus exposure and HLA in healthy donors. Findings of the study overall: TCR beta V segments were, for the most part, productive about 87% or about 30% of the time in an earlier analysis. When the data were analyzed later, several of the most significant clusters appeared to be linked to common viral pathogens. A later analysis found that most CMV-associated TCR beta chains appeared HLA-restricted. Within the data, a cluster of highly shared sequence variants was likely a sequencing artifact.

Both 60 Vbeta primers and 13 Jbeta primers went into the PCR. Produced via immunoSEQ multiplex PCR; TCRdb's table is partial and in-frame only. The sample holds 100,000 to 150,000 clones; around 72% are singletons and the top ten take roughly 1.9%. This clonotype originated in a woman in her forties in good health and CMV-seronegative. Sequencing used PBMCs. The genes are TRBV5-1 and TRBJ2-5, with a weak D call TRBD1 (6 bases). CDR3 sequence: CASSLYRAQQETQYF. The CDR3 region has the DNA TGCGCCAGCAGCCTGTACAGGGCCCAACAAGAGACCCAGTACTTC.